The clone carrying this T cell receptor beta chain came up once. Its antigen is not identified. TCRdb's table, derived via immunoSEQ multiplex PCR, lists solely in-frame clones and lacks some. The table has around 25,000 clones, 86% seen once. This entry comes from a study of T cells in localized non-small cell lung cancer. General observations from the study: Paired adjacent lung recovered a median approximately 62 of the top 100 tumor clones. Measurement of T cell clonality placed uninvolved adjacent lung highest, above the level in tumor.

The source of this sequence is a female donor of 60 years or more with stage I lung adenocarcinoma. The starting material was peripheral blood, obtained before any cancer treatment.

Written as DNA, the CDR3 is TGCGCCAGCAGCTTTTTCGGGAGTCTTGGGGAGACCCAGTACTTC. Residues: CASSFFGSLGETQYF. The chain carries TRBV5-1 and TRBJ2-5; TRBD2 is a possible D gene (6 bases). Germline V gene lookup returns CDR1 SGHRS and CDR2 YFSETQ. V was shortened by 2 bases and J by 5 bases, with 16 bases between the two germline ends. This CDR3 has 15 amino acids.